The T cell receptor beta chain described here comes from a study of T cells expressing NK-cell markers. CDR1 and CDR2 (germline): SGHAT, FQNNGV. CDR3 length: 14 residues. TCRdb reprocessed the 5' RACE reads and reports one entry per CDR3 protein, with no DNA. The table for this sample gives about 410,000 distinct CDR3 sequences. J is TRBJ2-1 and V is TRBV11-2; checking the TCRdb D call of TRBD1 is not possible without DNA. The TCR originated in a woman in her 50s in good health. The sample taken for sequencing was blood T cells: a sorted CD56 or NKG2C T cell subset, CD4+ or CD8+ T cells, or bulk PBMC T cells (not recorded which). The CDR3 here is CASSPTGGTGEQFF.